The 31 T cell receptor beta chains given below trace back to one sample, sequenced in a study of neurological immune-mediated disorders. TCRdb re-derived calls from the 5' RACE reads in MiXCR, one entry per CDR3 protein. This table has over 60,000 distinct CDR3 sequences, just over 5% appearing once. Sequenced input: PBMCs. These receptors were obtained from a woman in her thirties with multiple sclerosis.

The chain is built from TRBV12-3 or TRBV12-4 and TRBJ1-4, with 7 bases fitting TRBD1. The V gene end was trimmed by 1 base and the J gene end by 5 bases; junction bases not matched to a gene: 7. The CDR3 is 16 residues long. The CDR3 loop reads CASSLGARGWNEKLFF. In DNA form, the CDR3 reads TGTGCCAGCAGTTTAGGGGCCAGGGGGTGGAATGAAAAACTGTTTTTT.

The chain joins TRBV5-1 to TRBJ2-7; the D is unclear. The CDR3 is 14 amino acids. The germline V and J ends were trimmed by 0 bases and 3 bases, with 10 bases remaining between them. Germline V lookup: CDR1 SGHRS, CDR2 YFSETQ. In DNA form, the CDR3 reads TGCGCCAGCAGCTTGGGACACGACCACTACGAGCAGTACTTC. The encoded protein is CASSLGHDHYEQYF.

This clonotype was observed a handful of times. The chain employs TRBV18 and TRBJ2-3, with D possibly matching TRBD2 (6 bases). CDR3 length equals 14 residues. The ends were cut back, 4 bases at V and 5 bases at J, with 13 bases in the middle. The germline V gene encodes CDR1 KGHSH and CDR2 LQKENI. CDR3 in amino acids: CASSLGLSVDTQYF. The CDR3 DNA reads TGTGCCAGCTCACTTGGACTATCGGTAGATACGCAGTATTTT.

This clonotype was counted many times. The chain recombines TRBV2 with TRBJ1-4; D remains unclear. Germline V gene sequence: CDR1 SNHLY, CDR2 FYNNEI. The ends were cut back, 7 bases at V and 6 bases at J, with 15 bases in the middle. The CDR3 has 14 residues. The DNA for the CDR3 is TGTGCCAGCACCAGGCTGGGAAGGGATGAAAAACTGTTTTTT. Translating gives CASTRLGRDEKLFF.

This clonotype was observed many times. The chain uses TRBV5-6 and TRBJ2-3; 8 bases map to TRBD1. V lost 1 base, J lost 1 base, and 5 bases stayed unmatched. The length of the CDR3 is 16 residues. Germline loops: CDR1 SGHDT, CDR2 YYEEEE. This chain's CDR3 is CASSLWTGWGTDTQYF. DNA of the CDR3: TGTGCCAGCAGCTTGTGGACAGGGTGGGGCACAGATACGCAGTATTTT.

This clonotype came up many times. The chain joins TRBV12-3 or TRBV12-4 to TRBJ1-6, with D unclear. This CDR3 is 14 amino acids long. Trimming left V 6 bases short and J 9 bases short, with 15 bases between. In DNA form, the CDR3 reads TGTGCCAGCAGAAAGGGCCTGGCGATTTCACCCCTCCACTTT. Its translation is CASRKGLAISPLHF.

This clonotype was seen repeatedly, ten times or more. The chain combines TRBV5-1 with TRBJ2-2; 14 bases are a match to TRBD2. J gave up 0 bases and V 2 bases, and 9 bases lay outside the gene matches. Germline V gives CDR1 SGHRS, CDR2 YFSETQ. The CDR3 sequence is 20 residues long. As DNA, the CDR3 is TGCGCCAGCAGCTTCGCCCAGGGACTAGCGGGAGTAACGAACACCGGGGAGCTGTTTTTT. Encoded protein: CASSFAQGLAGVTNTGELFF.

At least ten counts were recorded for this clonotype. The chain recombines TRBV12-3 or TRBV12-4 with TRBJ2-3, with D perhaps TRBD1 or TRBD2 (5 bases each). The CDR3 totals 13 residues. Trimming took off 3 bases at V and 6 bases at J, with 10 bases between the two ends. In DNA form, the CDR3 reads TGTGCCAGCAGTTTTCGAGGGACCGATACGCAGTATTTT. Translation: CASSFRGTDTQYF.

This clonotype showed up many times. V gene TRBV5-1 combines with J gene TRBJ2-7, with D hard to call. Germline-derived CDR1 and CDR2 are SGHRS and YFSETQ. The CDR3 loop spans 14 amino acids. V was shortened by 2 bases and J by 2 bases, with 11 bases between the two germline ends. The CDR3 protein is CASSLDGYTYEQYV. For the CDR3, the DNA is TGCGCCAGCAGCTTAGACGGATACACCTACGAGCAGTACGTC.

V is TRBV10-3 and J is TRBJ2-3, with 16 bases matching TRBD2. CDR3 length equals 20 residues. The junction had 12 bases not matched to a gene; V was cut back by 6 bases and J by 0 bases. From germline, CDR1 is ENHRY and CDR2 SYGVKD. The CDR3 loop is CAIRGPAGTSGGASTDTQYF. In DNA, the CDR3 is TGTGCCATCAGAGGCCCCGCCGGGACTAGCGGGGGGGCTAGCACAGATACGCAGTATTTT.

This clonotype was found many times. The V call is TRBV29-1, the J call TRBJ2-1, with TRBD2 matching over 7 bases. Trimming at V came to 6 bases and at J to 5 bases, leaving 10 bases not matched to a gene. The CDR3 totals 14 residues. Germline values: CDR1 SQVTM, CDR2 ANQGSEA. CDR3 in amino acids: CSVRLAAGNNEQFF. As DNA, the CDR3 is TGCAGCGTCCGTCTAGCGGCCGGGAACAATGAGCAGTTCTTC.

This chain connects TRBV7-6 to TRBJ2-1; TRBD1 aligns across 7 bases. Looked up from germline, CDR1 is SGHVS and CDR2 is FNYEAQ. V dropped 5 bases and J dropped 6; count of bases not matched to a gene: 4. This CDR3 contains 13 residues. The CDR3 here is CASSVGQLNEQFF. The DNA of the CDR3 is TGTGCCAGCAGCGTGGGACAGCTCAATGAGCAGTTCTTC.

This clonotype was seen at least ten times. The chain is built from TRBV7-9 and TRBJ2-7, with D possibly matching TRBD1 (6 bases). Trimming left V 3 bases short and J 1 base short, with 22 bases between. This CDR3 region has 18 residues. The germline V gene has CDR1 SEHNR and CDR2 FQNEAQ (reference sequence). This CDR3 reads CASSFPFLGTLSSYEQYF. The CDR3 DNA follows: TGTGCCAGCAGCTTCCCATTTCTAGGGACACTGAGTTCCTACGAGCAGTACTTC.

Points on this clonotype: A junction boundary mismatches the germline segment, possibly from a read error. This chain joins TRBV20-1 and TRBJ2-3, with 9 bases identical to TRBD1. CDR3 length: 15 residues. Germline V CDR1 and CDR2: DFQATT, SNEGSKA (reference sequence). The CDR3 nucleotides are TGCAGTGCTGGAGATTGGACAGGGGGCACAGATACGCAGTATTTT. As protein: CSAGDWTGGTDTQYF.

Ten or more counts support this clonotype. The CDR3 DNA follows: TGCAGTGCTAGAGATCAGGCGGGGAGACTTAACAATGAGCAGTTCTTC. Its protein is CSARDQAGRLNNEQFF. The chain carries TRBV20-1 and TRBJ2-1, with D perhaps matching TRBD2 (6 bases). This CDR3 contains 16 residues. V was cut by 0 bases and J by 5 bases, with 17 bases left in between. CDR1 and CDR2 from the germline V gene are DFQATT and SNEGSKA (reference sequence).

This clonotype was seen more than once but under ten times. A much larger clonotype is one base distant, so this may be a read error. CDR3 DNA: TGCGCCAGCAGCCCGCCTCCGGCGCAAGAGAACCAGTACTTC. Amino acid sequence: CASSPPPAQENQYF. This chain links TRBV5-1 with TRBJ2-5; unclear D gene. Germline V gene sequence: CDR1 SGHRS, CDR2 YFSETQ. The CDR3 covers 14 residues.

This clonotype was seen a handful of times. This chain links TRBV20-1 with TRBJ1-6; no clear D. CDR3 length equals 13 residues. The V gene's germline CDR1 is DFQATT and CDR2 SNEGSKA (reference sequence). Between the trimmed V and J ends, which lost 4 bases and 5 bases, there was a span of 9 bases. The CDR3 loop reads CSAKRDHNSPLHF. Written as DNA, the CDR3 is TGCAGTGCTAAAAGAGACCATAATTCACCCCTCCACTTT.

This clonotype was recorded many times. CDR3 in amino acids: CSASPGQGYNEQYF. Written as DNA, the CDR3 is TGCAGTGCTAGCCCGGGACAGGGATACAACGAGCAGTACTTC. This chain links TRBV20-1 with TRBJ2-7; 9 nucleotides line up with TRBD1. Germline loops: CDR1 DFQATT, CDR2 SNEGSKA (reference sequence). V shed 3 bases, J shed 5 bases, and the junction held 8 bases outside the gene matches. This CDR3 spans 14 amino acids.

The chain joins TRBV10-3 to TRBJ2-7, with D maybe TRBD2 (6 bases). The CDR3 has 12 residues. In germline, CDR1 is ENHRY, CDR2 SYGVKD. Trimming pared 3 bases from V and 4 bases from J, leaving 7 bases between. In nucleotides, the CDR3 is TGTGCCATCAGTGATGGAGGGTACGAGCAGTACGTC. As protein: CAISDGGYEQYV.

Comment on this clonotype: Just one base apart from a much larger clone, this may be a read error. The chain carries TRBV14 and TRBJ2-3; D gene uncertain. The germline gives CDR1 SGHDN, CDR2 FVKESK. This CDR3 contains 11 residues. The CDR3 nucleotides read TGTGCCAGCATCCAAGCAGATACGCAGTATTTT. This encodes CASIQADTQYF. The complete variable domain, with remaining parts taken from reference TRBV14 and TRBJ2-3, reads EAGVTQFPSHSVIEKGQTVTLRCDPISGHDNLYWYRRVMGKEIKFLLHFVKESKQDESGMPNNRFLAERTGGTYSTLKVQPAELEDSGVYFCASIQADTQYFGPGTRLTVL.

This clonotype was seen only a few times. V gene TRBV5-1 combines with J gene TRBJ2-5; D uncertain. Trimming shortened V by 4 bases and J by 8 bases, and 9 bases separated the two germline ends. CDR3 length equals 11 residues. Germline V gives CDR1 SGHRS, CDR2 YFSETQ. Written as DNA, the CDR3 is TGCGCCAGCAGCCGTCGCGTAACCCAGTACTTC. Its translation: CASSRRVTQYF. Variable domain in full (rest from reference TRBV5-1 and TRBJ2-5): KAGVTQTPRYLIKTRGQQVTLSCSPISGHRSVSWYQQTPGQGLQFLFEYFSETQRNKGNFPGRFSGRQFSNSRSEMNVSTLELGDSALYLCASSRRVTQYFGPGTRLLVL.

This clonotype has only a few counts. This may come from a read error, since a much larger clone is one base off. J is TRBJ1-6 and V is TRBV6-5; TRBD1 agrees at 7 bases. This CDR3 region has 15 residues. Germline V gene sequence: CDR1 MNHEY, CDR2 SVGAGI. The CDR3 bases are TGTGCCAGCAGTCATGGACAGGACCCTTTATCACACCTCCACTTT. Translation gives CASSHGQDPLSHLHF.

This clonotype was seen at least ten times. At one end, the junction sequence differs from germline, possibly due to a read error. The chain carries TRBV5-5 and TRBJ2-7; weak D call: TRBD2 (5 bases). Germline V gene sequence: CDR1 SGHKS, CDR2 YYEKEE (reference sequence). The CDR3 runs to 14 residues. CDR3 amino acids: CASNPPSFFYEQYF. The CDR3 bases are TGTGCAAGCAACCCGCCTAGCTTTTTCTACGAGCAGTACTTC.

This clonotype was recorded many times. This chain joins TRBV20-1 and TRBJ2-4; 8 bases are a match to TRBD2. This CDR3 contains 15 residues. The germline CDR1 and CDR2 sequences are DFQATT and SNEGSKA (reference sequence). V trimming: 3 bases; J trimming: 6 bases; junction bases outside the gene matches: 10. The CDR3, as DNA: TGCAGTGCTAGCGATCCCTCCCGGGAGGGAAACATTCAGTACTTC. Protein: CSASDPSREGNIQYF.

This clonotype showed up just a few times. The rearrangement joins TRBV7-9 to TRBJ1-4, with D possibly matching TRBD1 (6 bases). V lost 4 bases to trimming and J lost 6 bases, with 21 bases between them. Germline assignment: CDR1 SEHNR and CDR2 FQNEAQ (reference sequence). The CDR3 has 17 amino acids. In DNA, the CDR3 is TGTGCCAGCAGCTCCCCCCCCACAGGGCATAAATATGAAAAACTGTTTTTT. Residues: CASSSPPTGHKYEKLFF. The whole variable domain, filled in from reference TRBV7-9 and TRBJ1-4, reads DTGVSQNPRHKITKRGQNVTFRCDPISEHNRLYWYRQTLGQGPEFLTYFQNEAQLEKSRLLSDRFSAERPKGSFSTLEIQRTEQGDSAMYLCASSSPPTGHKYEKLFFGSGTQLSVL.

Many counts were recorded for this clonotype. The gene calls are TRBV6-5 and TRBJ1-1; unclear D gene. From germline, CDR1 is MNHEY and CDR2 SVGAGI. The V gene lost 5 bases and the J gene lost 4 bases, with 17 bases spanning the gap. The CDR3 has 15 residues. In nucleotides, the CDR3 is TGTGCCAGCAGTGCCAACTATGTACCGGGCACTGAAGCTTTCTTT. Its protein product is CASSANYVPGTEAFF.

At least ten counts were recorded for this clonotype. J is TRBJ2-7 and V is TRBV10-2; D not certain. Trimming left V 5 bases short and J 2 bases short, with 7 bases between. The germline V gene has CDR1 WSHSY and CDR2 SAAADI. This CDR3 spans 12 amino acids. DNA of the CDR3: TGCGCCAGCAGTACAAAAGCCTACGAGCAGTACTTC. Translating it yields CASSTKAYEQYF.

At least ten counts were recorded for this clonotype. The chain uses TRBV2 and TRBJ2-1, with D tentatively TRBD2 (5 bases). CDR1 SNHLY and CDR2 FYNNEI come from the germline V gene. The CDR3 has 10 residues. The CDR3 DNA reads TGTGGTTGCGGAGAACTAGTACAGTTCTTC. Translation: CGCGELVQFF.

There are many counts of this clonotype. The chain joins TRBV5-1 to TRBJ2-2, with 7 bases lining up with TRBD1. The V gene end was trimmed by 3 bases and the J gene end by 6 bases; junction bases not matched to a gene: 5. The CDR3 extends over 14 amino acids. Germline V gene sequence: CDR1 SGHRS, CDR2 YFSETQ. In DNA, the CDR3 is TGCGCCAGCAGCTGGGCTACAGGGGCCGGGGAGCTGTTTTTT. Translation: CASSWATGAGELFF. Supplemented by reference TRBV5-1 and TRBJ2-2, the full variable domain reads KAGVTQTPRYLIKTRGQQVTLSCSPISGHRSVSWYQQTPGQGLQFLFEYFSETQRNKGNFPGRFSGRQFSNSRSEMNVSTLELGDSALYLCASSWATGAGELFFGEGSRLTVL.

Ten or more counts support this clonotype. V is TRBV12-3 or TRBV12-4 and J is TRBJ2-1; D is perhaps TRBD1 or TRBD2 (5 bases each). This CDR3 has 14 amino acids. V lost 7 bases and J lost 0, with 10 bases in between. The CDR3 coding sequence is TGTGCCAGCAAGAGGGGTGCCTCCTACAATGAGCAGTTCTTC. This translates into CASKRGASYNEQFF.

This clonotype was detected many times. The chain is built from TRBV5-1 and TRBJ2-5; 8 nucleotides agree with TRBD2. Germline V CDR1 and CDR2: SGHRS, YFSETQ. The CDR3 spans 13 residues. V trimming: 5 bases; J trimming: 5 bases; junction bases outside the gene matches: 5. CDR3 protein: CASRTGGVETQYF. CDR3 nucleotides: TGCGCCAGCAGAACGGGGGGGGTCGAGACCCAGTACTTC.